This T cell receptor (beta chain) derives from a study of cytomegalovirus exposure and HLA in healthy donors. Study in general: Earlier results showed 117 million unique TCR beta sequences derived from roughly 180 million T cells. Study conclusions and caveats: In a later analysis, CMV-associated beta chains were mostly HLA-associated, it appeared.

This CDR3 comprises 14 residues. The germline V gene has CDR1 MNHEY and CDR2 SMNVEV (reference sequence). V shed 4 bases and J shed 0 bases, with 9 bases lying between them. Primers included in the PCR were 60 Vbeta and 13 Jbeta primers. TCRdb keeps only in-frame clones here, not all; method: immunoSEQ multiplex PCR. Altogether approximately 200,000 clones are present, about 77% being singletons, with the ten largest covering around 6%. With respect to this clone: Antigen: not known.

This receptor was identified in a woman aged 25 to 39 in good health and CMV-seropositive. The V gene is TRBV27, the J gene TRBJ2-5, with D possibly matching TRBD2 (6 bases). Sample: PBMCs. The CDR3 DNA reads TGTGCCAGCAGTTCTCTAGCGTACCAAGAGACCCAGTACTTC. Its protein is CASSSLAYQETQYF.